This TCR beta chain was captured by sequencing in a study of blood T cells in healthy people across ages. The draw of peripheral blood yielded ten milliliters from each donor. A minimum of 5.5 micrograms of total RNA was extracted per sample. This clonotype turned up a few times. The germline V and J ends were trimmed by 6 bases and 8 bases, with 8 bases remaining between them. The CDR3 runs 12 residues. A sample-barcoded 5' primer and a J-beta primer mix were used in a second PCR of roughly 7 to 11 cycles. TCRdb called the 5' RACE reads again in MiXCR, with one record for every CDR3 protein. The table has some 1.5 million distinct CDR3 sequences, roughly two fifths seen once.

This chain joins TRBV12-3 or TRBV12-4 and TRBJ1-6; D gene ambiguous. This clonotype originated in a young woman in good health. Sequencing was done on a sample of blood. This chain's CDR3 is CASRQDDSPLHF. The DNA for the CDR3 is TGTGCCAGCAGGCAGGACGATTCACCCCTCCACTTT.